These 19 T cell receptor beta chains were all obtained from the same sample, sequenced in a study of blood T cell repertoires in COVID-19. Generated by immunoSEQ multiplex PCR, the TCRdb table keeps only in-frame clones and is missing some. The sample lists about 210,000 clones, 85% to 90% occurring once. Source material: peripheral blood. Receptor source: a man aged 18 to 30 with active or convalescent COVID-19.

The J gene is TRBJ1-1, the V gene TRBV9; no clear D. The CDR3 covers 15 residues. V gave up 0 bases and J gave up 0 bases, with 9 bases separating them. Germline V gives CDR1 SGDLS, CDR2 YYNGEE. The CDR3: CASSVEARMNTEAFF. For the CDR3, the DNA is TGTGCCAGCAGCGTAGAGGCCAGGATGAACACTGAAGCTTTCTTT.

This clone was seen just once. The rearrangement joins TRBV10-3 to TRBJ1-1; possibly TRBD1 for D (6 bases). Looked up from germline, CDR1 is ENHRY and CDR2 is SYGVKD. This CDR3 comprises 13 residues. CDR3 nucleotides: TGTGGTACATCAGCAGGGGCAAACACTGAAGCTTTCTTT. Its translation is CGTSAGANTEAFF.

V usage is TRBV6-5 and J usage is TRBJ1-1; D remains ambiguous. Trimming stripped 6 bases from V and 0 bases from J, with 8 bases between. The CDR3 loop spans 13 amino acids. Per germline, CDR1 MNHEY and CDR2 SVGAGI. CDR3 amino acids: CASRVTVNTEAFF. The CDR3 DNA is TGTGCCAGCAGGGTTACAGTGAACACTGAAGCTTTCTTT.

This clone is a singleton in its sample. The chain recombines TRBV27 with TRBJ2-7; D is uncertain. The CDR3 covers 16 residues. Germline V gene lookup returns CDR1 MNHEY and CDR2 SMNVEV (reference sequence). V lost 5 bases and J 0 bases, leaving 17 bases between the germline ends. The CDR3 protein is CASSPRGQAISYEQYF. Written as DNA, the CDR3 is TGTGCCAGCAGTCCCCGTGGGCAGGCGATCTCCTACGAGCAGTACTTC.

The chain has TRBV10-2 and TRBJ1-5, with D perhaps matching TRBD1 (6 bases). The CDR3 totals 13 residues. From germline, CDR1 is WSHSY and CDR2 SAAADI. V lost 7 bases and J 3 bases, leaving 10 bases between the germline ends. The CDR3 reads CASKTGLNQPQHF. The CDR3 DNA reads as TGCGCCAGCAAGACAGGTCTCAATCAGCCCCAGCATTTT.

The V call is TRBV15, the J call TRBJ2-1; TRBD2 agrees at 9 bases. J lost 8 bases, V lost 2 bases, and 10 bases had no gene match. This CDR3 region has 16 residues. The germline V gene has CDR1 LNHNV and CDR2 YYDKDF (reference sequence). The CDR3: CATSRTFSGSRDEQFF. Written as DNA, the CDR3 is TGTGCCACCAGCAGAACCTTTAGCGGGAGTAGAGATGAGCAGTTCTTC.

The rearrangement uses TRBV28 and TRBJ2-7; D gene uncertain. The germline V and J ends were trimmed by 4 bases and 3 bases, with 10 bases remaining between them. The length of the CDR3 is 13 residues. The V gene's germline CDR1 is MDHEN and CDR2 SYDVKM. This CDR3 reads CASSSNPGYEQYF. CDR3 DNA sequence: TGTGCCAGCAGTTCTAACCCAGGCTACGAGCAGTACTTC.

The CDR3 loop is CASSYGLAYEQYF. The CDR3 DNA reads as TGTGCCAGCAGTTATGGACTAGCCTACGAGCAGTACTTC. The rearrangement joins TRBV6-5 to TRBJ2-7, with TRBD2 identical over 7 bases. V lost 3 bases and J lost 2; bases outside the gene matches: 1. The length of the CDR3 is 13 residues. Germline assignment: CDR1 MNHEY and CDR2 SVGAGI.

The chain links TRBV27 to TRBJ1-5; a weak D match, TRBD1 (6 bases). Looked up from germline, CDR1 is MNHEY and CDR2 is SMNVEV (reference sequence). V was trimmed by 5 bases and J by 6 bases, leaving 11 bases between them. The CDR3 loop spans 13 amino acids. The CDR3 nucleotides are TGTGCCAGCAGTGCGCAGGGGTTTCAGCCCCAGCATTTT. It specifies CASSAQGFQPQHF.

The V gene is TRBV20-1, the J gene TRBJ1-5; no clear D. V gave up 3 bases and J gave up 2 bases, with 11 bases separating them. The CDR3 is made up of 14 amino acids. Germline CDR1 DFQATT, CDR2 SNEGSKA (reference sequence). Here the CDR3 reads CSASGEARNQPQHF. The CDR3 nucleotides read TGCAGTGCTAGTGGGGAGGCGCGCAATCAGCCCCAGCATTTT.

The V call is TRBV12-3 or TRBV12-4, the J call TRBJ1-6; the D is unclear. Trimming took off 3 bases at V and 10 bases at J, with 10 bases between the two ends. There are 13 residues in the CDR3. The CDR3 loop is CASSFGSGSPLHF. Written as DNA, the CDR3 is TGTGCCAGCAGTTTTGGTTCGGGATCACCCCTCCACTTT.

This clone was recorded only once. This chain connects TRBV29-1 to TRBJ2-1, with D tentatively TRBD2 (5 bases). Germline CDR1 reads SQVTM; CDR2 reads ANQGSEA. The CDR3 spans 13 residues. V lost 4 bases to trimming and J lost 10 bases, with 17 bases between them. The CDR3 here is CSVGLKVGGEQFF. CDR3 DNA: TGCAGCGTTGGGCTCAAGGTGGGCGGGGAGCAGTTCTTC.

The chain has TRBV10-3 and TRBJ2-3, with 11 bases fitting TRBD2. V was pared by 7 bases and J by 8 bases, with 8 bases of the junction left unmatched. The CDR3 is made up of 14 amino acids. Germline CDR1 reads ENHRY; CDR2 reads SYGVKD. CDR3 bases: TGTGCCATCACCGATACTAGCGGGGGCAGTACGCAGTATTTT. Its translation is CAITDTSGGSTQYF.

The chain employs TRBV11-2 and TRBJ1-6; D is unresolved. The CDR3 extends over 15 amino acids. CDR1 is SGHAT and CDR2 is FQNNGV in the germline V gene. Trimming removed 2 bases from V and 3 bases from J, with 8 bases in between. The CDR3: CASSLSQIYNSPLHF. The CDR3 nucleotides read TGTGCCAGCAGCTTAAGTCAGATCTATAATTCACCCCTCCACTTT.

This sequence joins TRBV7-9 and TRBJ2-3, with D possibly matching TRBD1 (6 bases). The germline gives CDR1 SEHNR, CDR2 FQNEAQ (reference sequence). The CDR3 runs 14 residues. V was trimmed by 3 bases and J by 1 base, leaving 8 bases between them. The CDR3 here is CASSFSGGTDTQYF. For the CDR3, the DNA is TGTGCCAGCAGCTTCTCAGGGGGCACAGATACGCAGTATTTT.

In this sample, this clone turned up a few times. In nucleotides, the CDR3 is TGTGCCAGCAGCTTAGATCTGAGCAATCAGCCCCAGCATTTT. Protein product: CASSLDLSNQPQHF. The J gene is TRBJ1-5, the V gene TRBV11-2; D gene unclear. The CDR3 runs to 14 residues. CDR1 and CDR2 (germline): SGHAT, FQNNGV. V was clipped by 0 bases and J by 1 base, with 4 bases between them. Using reference TRBV11-2 and TRBJ1-5 for the parts outside the CDR3, the full variable domain is EAGVAQSPRYKIIEKRQSVAFWCNPISGHATLYWYQQILGQGPKLLIQFQNNGVVDDSQLPKDRFSAERLKGVDSTLKIQPAKLEDSAVYLCASSLDLSNQPQHFGDGTRLSIL.

This rearrangement joins TRBV30 to TRBJ1-5, with TRBD1 matching over 11 bases. Trimming removed 5 bases from V and 5 bases from J; junction bases left unmatched: 2. Per the germline V gene, CDR1 is GTSNPN and CDR2 is SVGIG (reference sequence). The CDR3 runs 13 residues. The CDR3 DNA follows: TGTGCCTGGGGGACAGGGGGATATCAGCCCCAGCATTTT. This codes for CAWGTGGYQPQHF. Based on the CDR3 plus reference TRBV30 and TRBJ1-5, the full variable domain is SQTIHQWPATLVQPVGSPLSLECTVEGTSNPNLYWYRQAAGRGLQLLFYSVGIGQISSEVPQNLSASRPQDRQFILSSKKLLLSDSGFYLCAWGTGGYQPQHFGDGTRLSIL.

J is TRBJ2-6 and V is TRBV9; 9 nucleotides agree with TRBD1. Germline V gives CDR1 SGDLS, CDR2 YYNGEE. The CDR3 has 18 residues. V lost 4 bases to trimming and J lost 3 bases; unmatched junction nucleotides: 11. The CDR3 here is CASSPRDRVGVGANVLTF. CDR3 nucleotide sequence: TGTGCCAGCAGCCCGCGGGACAGGGTGGGCGTTGGGGCCAACGTCCTGACTTTC.

A single count supports this clone. The chain carries TRBV27 and TRBJ1-2; D is possibly TRBD1 (6 bases). Germline values: CDR1 MNHEY, CDR2 SMNVEV (reference sequence). The CDR3 length is 13 residues. Trimming removed 6 bases at V and 6 bases at J, with 14 bases between. The CDR3 spells CASRSGDRDGYTF. The CDR3 bases are TGTGCCAGCAGGTCAGGGGATCGCGATGGCTACACCTTC.